This is a list of T cell receptor beta chains from one sample in a study of Ad26.COV2.S vaccination and SARS-CoV-2 variants. This table comes from immunoSEQ multiplex PCR, and its TCRdb copy is limited to in-frame clones, with some not included. The sample shows fewer than 300,000 clones, more than 75% of them seen only once. This sample comprised peripheral blood, obtained in a trial of Ad26.COV2.S vaccine versus placebo. The origin of the receptors is a person between 18 and 60 years old who received the Ad26.COV2.S COVID-19 vaccine or a placebo. CDR3s include the opening cysteine and the closing phenylalanine or tryptophan. The order of the fields is D gene, V gene, J gene, CDR3 DNA, CDR3 protein. The D gene is left open where the match is weak.

D: NA
V: TRBV7-2
J: TRBJ1-2
DNA: TGTGCCAGCAGCTCCTACAGGGAGGCTCGGTCCTATGGCTACACCTTC
CDR3: CASSSYREARSYGYTF

D: NA
V: TRBV28
J: TRBJ1-2
DNA: TGTGCCAGCAGCCCCGGGACACTGGCCGCCCACTATGGCTACACCTTC
CDR3: CASSPGTLAAHYGYTF

D: NA
V: TRBV10-1
J: TRBJ1-1
DNA: TGCGCCAGCAGTAACAGTCTGAACACTGAAGCTTTCTTT
CDR3: CASSNSLNTEAFF

D: TRBD2
V: TRBV5-1
J: TRBJ2-5
DNA: TGCGCCAGCAGCTTTTGGGGGGGTCAAGAGACCCAGTACTTC
CDR3: CASSFWGGQETQYF

D: NA
V: TRBV2
J: TRBJ1-3
DNA: TGTGCCAGCAGTGAACGACCTCCAGGGGCCCTTTCCTCTGGAAACACCATATATTTT
CDR3: CASSERPPGALSSGNTIYF

D: NA
V: TRBV30
J: TRBJ1-6
DNA: TGTGCCTGGGGAGTGTGGGACCCGAGGGGTAATTCACCCCTCCACTTT
CDR3: CAWGVWDPRGNSPLHF

D: TRBD1
V: TRBV3-1/TRBV3-2
J: TRBJ2-1
DNA: TGTGCCAGCGGACCCGCCCCGGGACAGGGGGGTACTGAGCAGTTCTTC
CDR3: CASGPAPGQGGTEQFF

D: TRBD1
V: TRBV6-2/TRBV6-3
J: TRBJ1-1
DNA: TGTGCCAGCAGTGCCGCCGGGACAGAGAGTTTGAACACTGAAGCTTTCTTT
CDR3: CASSAAGTESLNTEAFF

D: NA
V: TRBV7-9
J: TRBJ2-7
DNA: TGTGCCAGCAGCATGCGTGGCTACGAGCAGTACTTC
CDR3: CASSMRGYEQYF

D: TRBD1
V: TRBV10-3
J: TRBJ2-5
DNA: TGTGCCATCAGTGACCGGGACAGGGGCGAGACCCAGTACTTC
CDR3: CAISDRDRGETQYF

D: TRBD2
V: TRBV7-9
J: TRBJ2-3
DNA: TGTGCCAGCAGCTTAGTGCTAGCGGGAGGCACAGATACGCAGTATTTT
CDR3: CASSLVLAGGTDTQYF

D: NA
V: TRBV6-2/TRBV6-3
J: TRBJ1-5
DNA: TGTGCCAGCAGCCCCCGGTCCTCCAATCAGCCCCAGCATTTT
CDR3: CASSPRSSNQPQHF

D: TRBD1
V: TRBV10-3
J: TRBJ1-1
DNA: TGTGCCATCAGTGAAACAGGGGGCGCCGTCCAGGAAGCTTTCTTT
CDR3: CAISETGGAVQEAFF